These 29 T cell receptor beta chains were sequenced from one sample in a study of T cell responses to AZD1222 COVID-19 vaccine. The assay was immunoSEQ multiplex PCR, and TCRdb's table has in-frame clones only and misses some. Among about 130,000 clones, around 90% were seen once, and the ten largest hold 1.1%. Sequenced material: peripheral blood, taken 28 days after the second AZD1222 dose. The receptors shown here come from an adult who received the AZD1222 COVID-19 vaccine.

The chain combines TRBV7-2 with TRBJ2-6; D remains ambiguous. The CDR3 is 14 residues long. CDR1 is SGHTA and CDR2 is FQGNSA in the germline V gene. Trimming pared 5 bases from V and 2 bases from J, leaving 7 bases between. As DNA, the CDR3 is TGTGCCAGCAGCCTAGGTCCTGGGGCCAACGTCCTGACTTTC. Protein sequence: CASSLGPGANVLTF.

This chain links TRBV5-1 with TRBJ2-2; D is perhaps TRBD2 (6 bases). The CDR3 length is 14 residues. V lost 6 bases to trimming and J lost 2 bases, with 11 bases between them. Germline V gives CDR1 SGHRS, CDR2 YFSETQ. DNA for the CDR3: TGCGCCAGCATACGGGACTCAAACACCGGGGAGCTGTTTTTT. Translated: CASIRDSNTGELFF.

This clone was seen just once. The V call is TRBV12-3 or TRBV12-4, the J call TRBJ1-4; D ambiguous. The CDR3 runs to 13 residues. V was pared by 6 bases and J by 7 bases, with 12 bases between. Written as DNA, the CDR3 is TGTGCCAGCAGCCCGGCCCTGGCTGAAAAACTGTTTTTT. As protein: CASSPALAEKLFF.

The chain uses TRBV6-5 and TRBJ2-6; D unclear. Germline lookup yields CDR1 MNHEY and CDR2 SVGAGI. This CDR3 is built from 15 residues. The V and J ends lost 1 base and 2 bases respectively, with 6 bases between them. The CDR3 bases are TGTGCCAGCAGTTACTTGGCAGCTGGGGCCAACGTCCTGACTTTC. It is translated as CASSYLAAGANVLTF.

This clone has a single count. The chain is built from TRBV6-5 and TRBJ1-1; D gene uncertain. Germline loops: CDR1 MNHEY, CDR2 SVGAGI. V was cut by 2 bases and J by 5 bases, with 9 bases left in between. This CDR3 has 13 residues. This CDR3 reads CASSYEVGTEAFF. The CDR3 DNA is TGTGCCAGCAGTTACGAGGTGGGGACTGAAGCTTTCTTT.

This chain joins TRBV11-3 and TRBJ1-6; D is perhaps TRBD1 (6 bases). With 1 base removed from V and 2 bases from J, the gap between germline ends came to 12 bases. The length of the CDR3 is 17 residues. The germline V gene encodes CDR1 SGHNT and CDR2 YENEEA. Here the CDR3 reads CASSLGRGGPYNSPLHF. CDR3 coding DNA: TGTGCCAGCAGCTTAGGGCGGGGGGGGCCCTATAATTCACCCCTCCACTTT. The full variable domain, in which reference TRBV11-3 and TRBJ1-6 provide the parts outside the CDR3, is EAGVVQSPRYKIIEKKQPVAFWCNPISGHNTLYWYLQNLGQGPELLIRYENEEAVDDSQLPKDRFSAERLKGVDSTLKIQPAELGDSAVYLCASSLGRGGPYNSPLHFGNGTRLTVT.

The CDR3 nucleotides read TGTGCCAGCGGGACAGGCATAAGCCCGGGTGAAGCTTTCTTT. Protein sequence: CASGTGISPGEAFF. The rearrangement uses TRBV9 and TRBJ1-1; 8 nucleotides line up with TRBD1. The CDR3 loop spans 14 amino acids. The germline gives CDR1 SGDLS, CDR2 YYNGEE. V lost 7 bases to trimming and J lost 7 bases; unmatched junction nucleotides: 12.

The chain joins TRBV6-2 or TRBV6-3 to TRBJ1-6; 8 bases are a match to TRBD1. Germline assignment: CDR1 MNHEY and CDR2 SVGEGT. The V segment lost 2 bases and the J segment 10 bases; nucleotides outside the gene matches: 10. The CDR3 covers 16 residues. This CDR3 is CASSYVTGEGRSPLHF. CDR3 DNA: TGTGCCAGCAGTTACGTGACAGGGGAAGGAAGGTCACCCCTCCACTTT.

The J gene is TRBJ2-7, the V gene TRBV7-6; a weak D match, TRBD2 (7 bases). The germline V gene encodes CDR1 SGHVS and CDR2 FNYEAQ. V lost 1 base to trimming and J lost 5 bases, with 12 bases between them. This CDR3 spans 14 amino acids. The CDR3: CASSLDGRGDEQYF. In nucleotides, the CDR3 is TGTGCCAGCAGCTTAGATGGGAGGGGGGACGAGCAGTACTTC.

The chain uses TRBV3-1 (or the pseudogene TRBV3-2) and TRBJ2-4; D unclear. The germline CDR1 and CDR2 sequences are LGHDT and YNNKEL (reference sequence). V lost 5 bases and J lost 4, with 21 bases in between. The CDR3 extends over 17 amino acids. CDR3 coding DNA: TGTGCCAGCAGCATTTCAACTCCCTTGCAAAGAAAAAACATTCAGTACTTC. Amino acids: CASSISTPLQRKNIQYF.

The V gene is TRBV30, the J gene TRBJ2-2, with TRBD2 as a possible D gene (6 bases). The CDR3 consists of 16 residues. Germline loops: CDR1 GTSNPN, CDR2 SVGIG (reference sequence). With 2 bases removed from V and 1 base from J, the gap between germline ends came to 14 bases. The CDR3 DNA is TGTGCCTGGAGTCCCTTTATAGCGGAGAACACCGGGGAGCTGTTTTTT. As protein: CAWSPFIAENTGELFF.

The chain employs TRBV24-1 and TRBJ2-3; D is perhaps TRBD1 (6 bases). The V end was cut by 9 bases, the J end by 2 bases, with 20 bases between. CDR1 and CDR2 from the germline V gene are KGHDR and SFDVKD. This CDR3 is 16 amino acids long. The CDR3 loop is CATPRGQQDLTDTQYF. CDR3 DNA: TGTGCCACCCCCCGTGGACAGCAAGATCTCACAGATACGCAGTATTTT.

The rearrangement joins TRBV9 to TRBJ1-2; D unclear. This CDR3 comprises 11 residues. The V gene's germline CDR1 is SGDLS and CDR2 YYNGEE. V lost 4 bases, J lost 8 bases, and 9 bases lay in between. The CDR3 spells CASSSERGYTF. CDR3 nucleotides: TGTGCCAGCAGCTCAGAGAGGGGCTACACCTTC.

V usage is TRBV18 and J usage is TRBJ2-7; weak D call: TRBD2 (5 bases). The CDR3 length is 13 residues. Per germline, CDR1 KGHSH and CDR2 LQKENI. Deletions cut 5 bases from V and 0 bases from J, with 8 bases between. The CDR3 sequence is CASSSEVSYEQYF. The CDR3 DNA follows: TGTGCCAGCTCATCGGAGGTCTCCTACGAGCAGTACTTC.

The V gene is TRBV11-3, the J gene TRBJ1-1, with D unclear. Germline V CDR1 and CDR2: SGHNT, YENEEA. Trimming took 5 bases from V and 6 from J, leaving 19 bases between them. This CDR3 contains 15 residues. The CDR3: CASSPEGPRLAEAFF. CDR3 bases: TGTGCCAGCAGCCCAGAAGGCCCTCGGCTCGCTGAAGCTTTCTTT.

The V gene is TRBV4-3, the J gene TRBJ2-7; tentatively, D is TRBD2 (6 bases). The CDR3 is 15 amino acids. The V gene lost 0 bases and the J gene lost 2 bases, with 11 bases spanning the gap. Per germline, CDR1 LGHNA and CDR2 YSLEER. The DNA for the CDR3 is TGCGCCAGCAGCCAAGAGGCGGGGAACCCCTACGAGCAGTACTTC. As protein: CASSQEAGNPYEQYF.

The chain carries TRBV19 and TRBJ2-7; 7 positions agree with TRBD1. Germline V gene data show CDR1 as LNHDA and CDR2 as SQIVND (reference sequence). The length of the CDR3 is 16 residues. The ends lost 9 bases at V and 7 bases at J; junction bases unmatched: 21. The CDR3: CASGESPGQPSREQYF. In DNA form, the CDR3 reads TGTGCCAGCGGAGAAAGTCCGGGACAGCCGTCGCGGGAGCAGTACTTC.

The V call is TRBV5-6, the J call TRBJ1-2, with D possibly matching TRBD1 (5 bases). CDR1 is SGHDT and CDR2 is YYEEEE in the germline V gene. V lost 4 bases and J 8 bases, leaving 12 bases between the germline ends. This CDR3 region has 12 residues. This chain's CDR3 is CASSPSGRGYTF. CDR3 nucleotides: TGTGCCAGCAGCCCATCGGGACGCGGCTACACCTTC.

The rearrangement joins TRBV19 to TRBJ2-2; D gene ambiguous. Germline V CDR1 and CDR2: LNHDA, SQIVND (reference sequence). The CDR3 has 15 residues. V was trimmed by 5 bases and J by 2 bases, leaving 12 bases between them. CDR3 amino acids: CASSVGQVNTGELFF. In DNA, the CDR3 is TGTGCCAGTAGTGTCGGGCAGGTAAACACCGGGGAGCTGTTTTTT.

V usage is TRBV9 and J usage is TRBJ1-4; possibly TRBD1 for D (5 bases). Germline loops: CDR1 SGDLS, CDR2 YYNGEE. This CDR3 comprises 15 residues. Trimming shortened V by 4 bases and J by 6 bases, and 16 bases separated the two germline ends. CDR3 amino acids: CASSSSGTRDEKLFF. The CDR3 region has the DNA TGTGCCAGCAGCTCCTCCGGGACCCGAGATGAAAAACTGTTTTTT.

This CDR3 reads CASSLGGDTEAFF. CDR3 in DNA: TGTGCCAGCAGCTTAGGCGGGGACACTGAAGCTTTCTTT. The gene calls are TRBV7-6 and TRBJ1-1; D call uncertain. Trimming removed 1 base from V and 3 bases from J, with 6 bases in between. Germline-derived CDR1 and CDR2 are SGHVS and FNYEAQ. The CDR3 sequence is 13 residues long.

The chain joins TRBV7-9 to TRBJ1-1; a possible D gene is TRBD1 (5 bases). Between the trimmed V and J ends, which lost 4 bases and 1 base, there was a span of 7 bases. In germline, CDR1 is SEHNR, CDR2 FQNEAQ (reference sequence). The CDR3 spans 13 residues. CDR3 bases: TGTGCCAGCAGCTCGACAGAGAACACTGAAGCTTTCTTT. Translating it yields CASSSTENTEAFF.

The chain links TRBV15 to TRBJ1-3; perhaps TRBD1 as D (5 bases). Germline CDR1 is LNHNV and CDR2 is YYDKDF (reference sequence). Trimming cost V 2 bases and J 4 bases, with 15 bases left between them. The CDR3 sequence is 16 residues long. In DNA, the CDR3 is TGTGCCACCAGCAGACTAAAGGCGGGGGAAGGAAACACCATATATTTT. Protein: CATSRLKAGEGNTIYF.

The V gene is TRBV19, the J gene TRBJ1-6; 10 nucleotides align to TRBD1. The CDR3 totals 14 residues. V lost 5 bases and J lost 9; bases outside the gene matches: 4. Germline values: CDR1 LNHDA, CDR2 SQIVND (reference sequence). Here the CDR3 DNA reads TGTGCCAGTAGTTTCGGGACAGGGGCTTCACCCCTCCACTTT. Amino acids: CASSFGTGASPLHF.

In nucleotides, the CDR3 is TGTGCCAGCAGCTTTGGGTTAACAGATACGCAGTATTTT. This codes for CASSFGLTDTQYF. The chain recombines TRBV7-2 with TRBJ2-3; D gene unclear. This CDR3 comprises 13 residues. Germline assignment: CDR1 SGHTA and CDR2 FQGNSA. V shed 3 bases and J shed 3 bases, with 7 bases lying between them.

The CDR3 coding sequence is TGTGCCTGGAGTTCGGGATACAACACTGAAGCTTTCTTT. It specifies CAWSSGYNTEAFF. The chain links TRBV30 to TRBJ1-1, with D unclear. Germline lookup yields CDR1 GTSNPN and CDR2 SVGIG (reference sequence). This CDR3 has 13 residues. Deletions cut 2 bases from V and 2 bases from J, with 9 bases between.

The chain employs TRBV3-1 (or the pseudogene TRBV3-2) and TRBJ2-1, with a tentative D call TRBD2 (5 bases). Trimming pared 1 base from V and 5 bases from J, leaving 12 bases between. CDR1 and CDR2 from the germline V gene are LGHDT and YNNKEL (reference sequence). There are 15 residues in the CDR3. The CDR3: CASSQVTGEHNEQFF. The CDR3, as DNA: TGTGCCAGCAGCCAAGTAACCGGGGAGCACAATGAGCAGTTCTTC.

This sequence joins TRBV10-3 and TRBJ2-7; 7 positions match TRBD1. This CDR3 is 12 amino acids long. CDR1 and CDR2 from the germline V gene are ENHRY and SYGVKD. Trimming cost V 10 bases and J 3 bases; bases outside gene matches: 6. CDR3 region: CATRDSLYEQYF. The CDR3 DNA is TGTGCCACTAGGGACAGCCTCTACGAGCAGTACTTC.

The V and J genes are TRBV19 and TRBJ1-5; D possibly corresponds to TRBD1 (6 bases). V shed 6 bases and J shed 0 bases, with 15 bases lying between them. Germline V gives CDR1 LNHDA, CDR2 SQIVND (reference sequence). CDR3 size: 16 residues. CDR3 protein: CASRGAVVYSNQPQHF. CDR3 DNA: TGTGCCAGTAGGGGGGCAGTTGTTTATAGCAATCAGCCCCAGCATTTT. The entire variable domain, with the rest obtained from reference TRBV19 and TRBJ1-5, is as follows: DGGITQSPKYLFRKEGQNVTLSCEQNLNHDAMYWYRQDPGQGLRLIYYSQIVNDFQKGDIAEGYSVSREKKESFPLTVTSAQKNPTAFYLCASRGAVVYSNQPQHFGDGTRLSIL.